The clone carrying this TCR beta chain was counted ten times or more. Its specificity is not known. The whole isolated RNA underwent reverse transcription, so sequencing captured expressed TCRB transcripts. The protocol was immunoSEQ multiplex PCR, while the TCRdb copy is restricted to in-frame clones and leaves out a portion. This table holds about 240,000 clones, about 25% found once. The V and J ends lost 2 bases and 5 bases, in that order; junction bases with no gene match: 14. The CDR3 runs 18 residues. Per germline, CDR1 SGHAT and CDR2 FQNNGV. This entry is derived from a study of beta chain features in type 1 diabetes. Study outcomes and limitations: Individuals with type 1 diabetes displayed fewer insertions and more deletions at VDJ junctions.

Input material: central memory CD4+ T cells from blood. The source is a man aged 30 to 45 in good health. The rearrangement uses TRBV11-2 and TRBJ2-2; 7 nucleotides match TRBD2. CDR3 in amino acids: CASSLPGGTVRRTGELFF. For the CDR3, the DNA is TGTGCCAGCAGCTTACCGGGGGGAACCGTCCGAAGAACCGGGGAGCTGTTTTTT.